The 8 T cell receptor beta chains below come from one sample, sequenced in a study of OX40 agonist ivuxolimab in advanced cancers. Using immunoSEQ multiplex PCR, the repertoire was profiled, and TCRdb retains in-frame clones only, with some absent. The table lists 20,000 to 25,000 clones, roughly 85% of them singletons. This specimen consisted of CD4+ or CD8+ T cells sorted from blood, obtained in a trial of the OX40 agonist ivuxolimab. Receptors were obtained from an adult with an advanced solid tumor such as melanoma, head and neck, liver or kidney cancer.

The chain employs TRBV4-1 and TRBJ2-1; 10 nucleotides align to TRBD2. Germline V CDR1 and CDR2: MGHRA, YSYEKL. The CDR3 extends over 15 amino acids. Losses at the gene ends were 5 bases for V and 5 bases for J; bases not matched to a gene: 6. The CDR3 reads CASSFPGTSDNEQFF. The DNA of the CDR3 is TGCGCCAGCAGCTTCCCCGGGACTAGCGACAATGAGCAGTTCTTC.

The V gene is TRBV7-2, the J gene TRBJ2-3, with D unclear. Germline CDR1 is SGHTA and CDR2 is FQGNSA. The CDR3 length is 13 residues. Deletions cut 5 bases from V and 5 bases from J, with 11 bases between. The CDR3 region is CASSQVRVDTQYF. The CDR3 DNA sequence: TGTGCCAGCAGCCAAGTACGCGTAGATACGCAGTATTTT.

The rearrangement uses TRBV7-2 and TRBJ2-2; tentatively, D is TRBD1 (5 bases). The V end lost 5 bases, the J end lost 2 bases, and 12 bases lay between the germline ends. From germline, CDR1 is SGHTA and CDR2 FQGNSA. There are 15 residues in the CDR3. CDR3 nucleotides: TGTGCCAGCAGCCCTGGGGCGGCAAACACCGGGGAGCTGTTTTTT. It encodes CASSPGAANTGELFF. Looking up the rest from reference TRBV7-2 and TRBJ2-2 gives the full variable domain: GAGVSQSPSNKVTEKGKDVELRCDPISGHTALYWYRQSLGQGLEFLIYFQGNSAPDKSGLPSDRFSAERTGGSVSTLTIQRTQQEDSAVYLCASSPGAANTGELFFGEGSRLTVL.

The chain employs TRBV7-8 and TRBJ2-7, with 7 bases aligning to TRBD2. CDR1 is SGHVS, CDR2 FQNEAQ, per germline. CDR3 size: 16 residues. V lost 1 base to trimming and J lost 3 bases; unmatched junction nucleotides: 9. CDR3 region: CASSLGGGSGNYEQYF. Here the CDR3 DNA reads TGTGCCAGCAGCTTAGGGGGCGGGAGCGGAAACTACGAGCAGTACTTC.

The V call is TRBV13, the J call TRBJ2-7; D call uncertain. CDR3 size: 14 residues. The V gene lost 1 base and the J gene lost 4 bases, with 11 bases spanning the gap. The germline V gene encodes CDR1 PRHDT and CDR2 FYEKMQ (reference sequence). This CDR3 is CASSLEGYGYEQYF. CDR3 nucleotides: TGTGCCAGCAGCTTAGAGGGTTACGGGTACGAGCAGTACTTC.

J is TRBJ2-5 and V is TRBV7-9; 14 positions agree with TRBD2. This CDR3 comprises 16 residues. Germline trimming cut 4 bases from V and 7 bases from J; bases unmatched to any gene: 8. The germline gives CDR1 SEHNR, CDR2 FQNEAQ (reference sequence). CDR3 DNA: TGTGCCAGCAGCTCAAGATCCGGGACTAGCGGGGGGACCCAGTACTTC. This sequence encodes CASSSRSGTSGGTQYF.

Comments on this clone: At one boundary the junction diverges from the germline segment, which might be a read error. The chain carries TRBV30 and TRBJ2-3, with TRBD2 matching 7 bases. From germline, CDR1 is GTSNPN and CDR2 SVGIG (reference sequence). CDR3 length equals 10 residues. This CDR3 reads CAWSGGLQSF. The DNA of the CDR3 is TGTGCCTGGAGCGGGGGACTACAGAGTTTT.

The chain couples TRBV18 to TRBJ1-2, with unresolved D. V dropped 3 bases and J dropped 7 bases, with 12 bases sitting between them. The CDR3 is 13 residues long. From germline, CDR1 is KGHSH and CDR2 LQKENI. In DNA form, the CDR3 reads TGTGCCAGCTCACCGACGGAAGTCCGTGGCTACACCTTC. It translates to CASSPTEVRGYTF.